The rows below give T cell receptor beta chains drawn from one sample of a study of blood T cell repertoires in COVID-19. Assay: immunoSEQ multiplex PCR; the TCRdb copy retains only in-frame clones and omits some. The repertoire holds approximately 300,000 clones, about 89% seen once, with over 4% in the top ten. Sequences were obtained from PBMCs or T cells enriched from blood (not recorded which). The receptors stem from a man aged 55 to 69 who had recovered from COVID-19. The CDR3 runs from the conserved cysteine through the conserved F or W. Fields, in order: clone size, V gene, D gene, J gene, CDR3 length, CDR3 DNA, CDR3 protein. The D gene is left open where the match is weak. Where a row states a size, it is once, few, many or the class of an expanded clone; other rows omit it.

-	TRBV7-6	TRBD1	TRBJ1-5	15	TGTGCCAGCAGCCCCCAGACAGGGGACAATCAGCCCCAGCATTTT	CASSPQTGDNQPQHF
-	TRBV7-9	TRBD2	TRBJ2-7	15	TGTGCCAGCAGCTTAGCGGAACTAGCGGCTTACGAGCAGTACTTC	CASSLAELAAYEQYF
once	TRBV9	TRBD2	TRBJ2-1	15	TGTGCCAGCAGCACCCGACTAGCGGGATACAATGAGCAGTTCTTC	CASSTRLAGYNEQFF
-	TRBV7-7	-	TRBJ1-1	15	TGTGCTAGCAGCTTCTCCGGCACAGGGAACACTGAAGCTTTCTTT	CASSFSGTGNTEAFF
-	TRBV5-1	TRBD1	TRBJ1-2	14	TGCGCCAGCAGCTTGGAAGGGGGCAACTATGGCTACACCTTC	CASSLEGGNYGYTF
once	TRBV5-1	-	TRBJ1-6	15	TGCGCCAGCAGCTTGGGACAGATTTATAATTCACCCCTCCACTTT	CASSLGQIYNSPLHF
-	TRBV20-1	-	TRBJ1-1	11	TGCAGTGCTAGTTCCGGTTCGGGAGCTTTCTTT	CSASSGSGAFF
-	TRBV2	TRBD1	TRBJ2-6	16	TGTGCCAGTAAGGGACAGGGTAGGTCTGGGGCCAACGTCCTGACTTTC	CASKGQGRSGANVLTF
-	TRBV9	TRBD2	TRBJ2-7	15	TGTGCCAGCAGCGTAGAACTAGCGGGACCCTCATTGCAGTACTTC	CASSVELAGPSLQYF
-	TRBV5-1	-	TRBJ1-3	14	TGCGCCAGCAGCCCGCAGGGCTCTGGAAACACCATATATTTT	CASSPQGSGNTIYF
-	TRBV20-1	-	TRBJ1-2	11	TGCAGTGCTAGAGTCCGTTATGGCTACACCTTC	CSARVRYGYTF